This passage covers 23 T cell receptor beta chains from one sample sequenced in a study of cytomegalovirus exposure and HLA in healthy donors. The method was immunoSEQ multiplex PCR; TCRdb's version includes in-frame clones alone and lacks a portion of them. The profile shows 150,000 to 200,000 clones, 75% to 90% of them singletons. The sequenced material came from PBMCs. These TCRs come from a man between 18 and 35 years old in good health and CMV-seropositive.

The chain couples TRBV4-3 to TRBJ1-2; TRBD1 aligns across 8 bases. This CDR3 comprises 16 residues. CDR1 and CDR2 (germline): LGHNA, YSLEER. The V gene end was trimmed by 1 base and the J gene end by 0 bases; junction bases not matched to a gene: 4. This CDR3 reads CASSQVLTGANYGYTF. Written as DNA, the CDR3 is TGCGCCAGCAGCCAAGTGTTGACAGGGGCTAACTATGGCTACACCTTC.

The chain couples TRBV11-3 to TRBJ2-2, with a tentative D call TRBD2 (5 bases). The V end lost 0 bases, the J end lost 4 bases, and 6 bases lay between the germline ends. The CDR3 runs to 14 residues. Germline CDR1 reads SGHNT; CDR2 reads YENEEA. The CDR3 DNA follows: TGTGCCAGCAGCTTAGATCGGGGCACCGGGGAGCTGTTTTTT. Translated, it gives CASSLDRGTGELFF.

This clone was detected only once. The V and J genes are TRBV25-1 and TRBJ1-1, with a possible D match to TRBD1 (6 bases). V was pared by 6 bases and J by 5 bases, with 13 bases between. Germline lookup yields CDR1 MGHDK and CDR2 SYGVNS. The CDR3 runs to 13 residues. In nucleotides, the CDR3 is TGTGCCAGCAGCCCACAGGGTTTGACTGAAGCTTTCTTT. This encodes CASSPQGLTEAFF.

This chain connects TRBV7-3 to TRBJ2-1; 7 bases line up with TRBD1. The germline V gene has CDR1 SGHTA and CDR2 FQGTGA. The J segment lost 3 bases and the V segment lost 5 bases, leaving 10 bases of the junction unmatched. The CDR3 is made up of 16 amino acids. The CDR3 here is CASSATGAHDYNEQFF. CDR3 coding DNA: TGTGCCAGCAGCGCAACAGGGGCTCACGACTACAATGAGCAGTTCTTC.

This clone showed up just once. V usage is TRBV30 and J usage is TRBJ1-1; D is perhaps TRBD1 (5 bases). Germline lookup yields CDR1 GTSNPN and CDR2 SVGIG (reference sequence). Trimming took 3 bases from V and 5 from J, leaving 13 bases between them. The CDR3 covers 13 residues. This chain's CDR3 is CAWSLRVLTEAFF. For the CDR3, the DNA is TGTGCCTGGAGCCTCAGGGTATTAACTGAAGCTTTCTTT.

The chain recombines TRBV9 with TRBJ1-2, with D possibly matching TRBD1 (5 bases). V lost 3 bases, J lost 4 bases, and 16 bases lay in between. The germline gives CDR1 SGDLS, CDR2 YYNGEE. The CDR3 covers 15 residues. The CDR3 DNA follows: TGTGCCAGCAGCGCGCCCGCCGGGACTGGCTATGGCTACACCTTC. Translating gives CASSAPAGTGYGYTF.

The V gene is TRBV4-1, the J gene TRBJ2-3; 11 bases are a match to TRBD2. Germline assignment: CDR1 MGHRA and CDR2 YSYEKL. J lost 5 bases, V lost 4 bases, and 8 bases had no gene match. CDR3 length: 16 residues. This CDR3 is CASSLQTSGTGDTQYF. The CDR3 nucleotides are TGCGCCAGCAGCCTACAGACTAGCGGGACTGGAGATACGCAGTATTTT.

The chain couples TRBV19 to TRBJ2-7; D is unclear. The CDR3 extends over 15 amino acids. The V end lost 5 bases, the J end lost 0 bases, and 14 bases lay between the germline ends. In germline, CDR1 is LNHDA, CDR2 SQIVND (reference sequence). The CDR3 nucleotides are TGTGCCAGTAGTCATGAATCACAGAGCTCCTACGAGCAGTACTTC. Protein: CASSHESQSSYEQYF.

V gene TRBV7-9 combines with J gene TRBJ2-3; 9 bases agree with TRBD2. The germline CDR1 and CDR2 sequences are SEHNR and FQNEAQ (reference sequence). V lost 10 bases, J lost 2 bases, and 4 bases stayed unmatched. The CDR3 contains 13 residues. The CDR3 region is CATAGGDTDTQYF. The CDR3 bases are TGTGCCACGGCGGGAGGGGACACAGATACGCAGTATTTT.

The chain carries TRBV6-1 and TRBJ2-7; 12 nucleotides align to TRBD2. The germline V gene has CDR1 MNHNS and CDR2 SASEGT. V trimming: 4 bases; J trimming: 1 base; junction bases outside the gene matches: 2. CDR3 length: 15 amino acids. Here the CDR3 DNA reads TGTGCCAGCAGTGTTGGACTAGCGGGATCCTACGAGCAGTACTTC. Protein: CASSVGLAGSYEQYF.

CDR3 coding DNA: TGTGCCAGCAGCCCAGGGGCTAGCGGAACCTACGAGCAGTACTTC. Protein product: CASSPGASGTYEQYF. The J gene is TRBJ2-7, the V gene TRBV4-2, with a possible D match to TRBD2 (7 bases). The CDR3 is 15 residues long. CDR1 is LGHNA, CDR2 YNFKEQ, per germline. V was shortened by 4 bases and J by 2 bases, with 15 bases between the two germline ends.

The CDR3 here is CASSSGGLAGDNEQFF. CDR3 nucleotide sequence: TGTGCCAGCAGCTCGGGAGGCCTAGCGGGAGATAATGAGCAGTTCTTC. This chain connects TRBV5-4 to TRBJ2-1, with 10 bases identical to TRBD2. Trimming took 3 bases from V and 7 from J; bases not matched to a gene: 10. The CDR3 consists of 16 residues. Germline V gene lookup returns CDR1 SGHNT and CDR2 YYREEE (reference sequence).

CDR3 DNA: TGTGCCACCCAGGGGACTACGGGGAGGGCAGATACGCAGTATTTT. It translates to CATQGTTGRADTQYF. The chain uses TRBV19 and TRBJ2-3; D is perhaps TRBD2 (7 bases). Trimming removed 10 bases from V and 4 bases from J, with 21 bases in between. Germline V gene sequence: CDR1 LNHDA, CDR2 SQIVND (reference sequence). The CDR3 consists of 15 residues.

The rearrangement joins TRBV27 to TRBJ2-6; TRBD1 might be the D (5 bases). V was trimmed by 9 bases and J by 0 bases, leaving 24 bases between them. CDR1 and CDR2 from the germline V gene are MNHEY and SMNVEV (reference sequence). This CDR3 has 19 amino acids. DNA of the CDR3: TGTGCCAGTTCCACCGCTTTCAGGGAAACGGGCTCTGGGGCCAACGTCCTGACTTTC. Translation: CASSTAFRETGSGANVLTF. The full variable domain, in which reference TRBV27 and TRBJ2-6 provide the parts outside the CDR3, is EAQVTQNPRYLITVTGKKLTVTCSQNMNHEYMSWYRQDPGLGLRQIYYSMNVEVTDKGDVPEGYKVSRKEKRNFPLILESPSPNQTSLYFCASSTAFRETGSGANVLTFGAGSRLTVL.

The chain employs TRBV27 and TRBJ2-3; no clear D gene. The ends were cut back, 4 bases at V and 0 bases at J, with 8 bases in the middle. Germline CDR1 reads MNHEY; CDR2 reads SMNVEV (reference sequence). The CDR3 is made up of 14 amino acids. The CDR3 is CASSYGFSTDTQYF. The CDR3 bases are TGTGCCAGCAGTTACGGGTTTAGCACAGATACGCAGTATTTT.

The rearrangement joins TRBV27 to TRBJ2-1; D is perhaps TRBD1 (6 bases). The CDR3 consists of 14 residues. Germline V lookup: CDR1 MNHEY, CDR2 SMNVEV (reference sequence). The ends were cut back, 8 bases at V and 4 bases at J, with 15 bases in the middle. CDR3 nucleotides: TGTGCCAGCGGTGACAGGCTACCGTACAATGAGCAGTTCTTC. This sequence encodes CASGDRLPYNEQFF.

The CDR3 nucleotides are TGTGCCAGCAGCGTAGCTGGGACTAGCGTCGGGGAGCTGTTTTTT. Translated: CASSVAGTSVGELFF. V and J are TRBV9 and TRBJ2-2, with 10 bases that match TRBD2. The CDR3 contains 15 residues. With 0 bases clipped from V and 7 bases from J, the junction kept 3 bases outside the gene matches. Germline CDR1 is SGDLS and CDR2 is YYNGEE. Full variable domain (remainder filled in from reference TRBV9 and TRBJ2-2): DSGVTQTPKHLITATGQRVTLRCSPRSGDLSVYWYQQSLDQGLQFLIQYYNGEERAKGNILERFSAQQFPDLHSELNLSSLELGDSALYFCASSVAGTSVGELFFGEGSRLTVL.

The chain recombines TRBV4-3 with TRBJ2-4; 7 bases align to TRBD2. CDR1 and CDR2 (germline): LGHNA, YSLEER. After removal of 1 base from V and 3 bases from J, the junction contained 6 bases not matched to a gene. CDR3 length equals 16 residues. The CDR3 coding sequence is TGCGCCAGCAGCCAAGTAGAAGCGGGGTTCAAAAACATTCAGTACTTC. As protein: CASSQVEAGFKNIQYF.

The chain links TRBV27 to TRBJ2-5; the D is unclear. V was clipped by 8 bases and J by 3 bases, with 16 bases between them. Germline V CDR1 and CDR2: MNHEY, SMNVEV (reference sequence). This CDR3 spans 14 amino acids. DNA for the CDR3: TGTGCCAGCGCCATCAGGCTTGGTAAAGAGACCCAGTACTTC. Translating it yields CASAIRLGKETQYF.

The CDR3 spells CASSYRTSGLSGELFF. The CDR3 region has the DNA TGTGCCAGCAGCTATAGGACTAGCGGGCTTAGCGGGGAGCTGTTTTTT. V is TRBV6-6 and J is TRBJ2-2, with TRBD2 matching 11 bases. Unmatched junction bases numbered 10, after V lost 6 bases and J lost 7 bases. The CDR3 loop spans 16 amino acids. From germline, CDR1 is MNHNY and CDR2 SVGAGI (reference sequence).

The chain is built from TRBV7-3 and TRBJ1-2, with TRBD1 identical over 9 bases. V lost 5 bases and J lost 0; bases outside the gene matches: 10. The length of the CDR3 is 17 residues. CDR1 and CDR2 (germline): SGHTA, FQGTGA. The CDR3 DNA is TGTGCCAGCAGCCCCCGGGACAGGGTTCACCCTAACTATGGCTACACCTTC. The encoded protein is CASSPRDRVHPNYGYTF.

This sequence joins TRBV27 and TRBJ2-3, with D unclear. CDR3 length equals 12 residues. Germline lookup yields CDR1 MNHEY and CDR2 SMNVEV (reference sequence). With 4 bases removed from V and 4 bases from J, the gap between germline ends came to 6 bases. The CDR3 nucleotides read TGTGCCAGCAGTTCCCCTCCAGATACGCAGTATTTT. Protein: CASSSPPDTQYF.

The V and J genes are TRBV5-6 and TRBJ1-3, with D possibly matching TRBD1 (5 bases). V shed 0 bases and J shed 4 bases, with 14 bases lying between them. The CDR3 is 16 residues long. Per the germline V gene, CDR1 is SGHDT and CDR2 is YYEEEE. The CDR3 loop reads CASSLEWRGGGNTIYF. In nucleotides, the CDR3 is TGTGCCAGCAGCTTGGAATGGCGGGGGGGAGGAAACACCATATATTTT.